This TCR beta chain is from a study of radiotherapy plus CTLA-4 blockade in lung cancer. Libraries were prepared by immunoSEQ multiplex PCR; TCRdb keeps only in-frame clonotypes and omits some of them. Counted here are 65,000 to 95,000 clones, around 87% occurring once; the ten biggest clones make up 0.85% to 0.95%. A remark on this clone: Its cognate antigen is unknown.

General observations from the study: Best predicting response, reportedly, were early blood T cell clone dynamics, with interferon-beta.

The CDR3 runs to 15 residues. The origin of this receptor is a human donor with non-small cell lung cancer who had stable disease on radiotherapy plus ipilimumab. The J gene is TRBJ1-5, the V gene TRBV1. TRBV1 is classified as a pseudogene. Specimen: peripheral blood, collected from a patient treated with radiotherapy plus ipilimumab. The CDR3 loop is CTSSQIADFNQPQHF. In DNA form, the CDR3 reads TGCACCAGCAGCCAAATAGCAGATTTTAATCAGCCCCAGCATTTT.